The present T cell receptor beta chain was sequenced within a study of metastatic and nonmetastatic thyroid tumors. The germline CDR1 and CDR2 sequences are SEHNR and FQNEAQ (reference sequence). V was shortened by 6 bases and J by 8 bases, with 8 bases between the two germline ends. This CDR3 has 12 amino acids. In this sample, this clone turned up many times. The entire patient cohort was treatment-naive prior to thyroid surgery. TCRdb re-clonotyped the PCR reads through MiXCR. The sample lists about 16,000 clones, roughly 32% occurring once. The V call is TRBV7-9, the J call TRBJ1-6, with D maybe TRBD1 (6 bases). The sequence was obtained from a female donor with papillary thyroid cancer or a benign thyroid nodule (not recorded which). Some clones in this sample may be carry-over from other donors' samples. Sequenced input: tumor tissue. The CDR3 bases are TGTGCCAGCAGAGGGGGGGATTCACCCCTCCACTTT. Amino acid sequence: CASRGGDSPLHF.